This TCR beta chain was recorded in a study of cytotoxic CD8 clonotypes in ibrutinib-treated CLL. At the level of the study: Outcomes included approximately 25 partial and 2 complete responses; after median about 68 months, roughly 15 stayed remitted and 12 progressed. A median around 12 months of treatment, range 6 to 36, preceded the collection of response samples.

The ends lost 0 bases at V and 1 base at J; junction bases unmatched: 6. Germline loops: CDR1 LNHNV, CDR2 YYDKDF (reference sequence). The CDR3 runs to 16 residues. The protocol was immunoSEQ multiplex PCR, while the TCRdb copy is restricted to in-frame clones and leaves out a portion. The data contain approximately 80,000 clones, approximately 86% of them seen just once; the ten biggest clones take up 5.4%. Sample: PBMCs, taken before ibrutinib treatment. This receptor was obtained from a human donor with chronic lymphocytic leukemia. The chain is built from TRBV15 and TRBJ2-7; 7 nucleotides match TRBD2. The CDR3: CATSREKASGSYEQYF. For the CDR3, the DNA is TGTGCCACCAGCAGAGAAAAGGCTAGCGGTTCCTACGAGCAGTACTTC.